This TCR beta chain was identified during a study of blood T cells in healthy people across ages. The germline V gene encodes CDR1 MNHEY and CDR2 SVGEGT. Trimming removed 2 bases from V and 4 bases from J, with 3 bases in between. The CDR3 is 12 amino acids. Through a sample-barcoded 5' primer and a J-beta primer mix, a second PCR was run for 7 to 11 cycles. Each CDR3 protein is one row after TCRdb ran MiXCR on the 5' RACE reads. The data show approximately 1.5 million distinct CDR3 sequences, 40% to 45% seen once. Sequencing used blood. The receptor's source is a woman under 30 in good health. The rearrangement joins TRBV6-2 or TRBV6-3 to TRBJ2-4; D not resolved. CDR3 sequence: CASSYRKNIQYF. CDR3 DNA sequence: TGTGCCAGCAGTTACAGGAAAAACATTCAGTACTTC.